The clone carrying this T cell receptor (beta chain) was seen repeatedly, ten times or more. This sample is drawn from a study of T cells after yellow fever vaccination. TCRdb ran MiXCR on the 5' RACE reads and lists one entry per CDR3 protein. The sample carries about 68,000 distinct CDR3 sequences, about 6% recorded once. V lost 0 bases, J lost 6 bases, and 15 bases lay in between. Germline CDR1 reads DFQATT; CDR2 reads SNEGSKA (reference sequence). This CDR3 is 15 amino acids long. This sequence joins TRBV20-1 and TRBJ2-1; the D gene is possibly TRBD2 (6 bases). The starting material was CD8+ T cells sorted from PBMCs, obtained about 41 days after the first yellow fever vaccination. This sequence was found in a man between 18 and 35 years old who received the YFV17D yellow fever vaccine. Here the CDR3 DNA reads TGCAGTGCTAGAGATCTCACCGGACTACTCAATGAGCAGTTCTTC. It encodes CSARDLTGLLNEQFF.